Reported below is one TCR beta chain. Its antigen is undetermined. The entry originates in a study of vaccination effects on CD4 cells after COVID-19. The overall study: It was two doses of either the BNT162b2 or mRNA-1273 vaccine that participants received. Samples were given by two convalescent patients 16 days and one week before vaccination.

Germline lookup yields CDR1 SNHLY and CDR2 FYNNEI. Trimming pared 4 bases from V and 7 bases from J, leaving 11 bases between. This CDR3 contains 13 residues. After expansion with viral peptide pools in the ViraFEST assay, antigen-specific CD4+ T cells were sequenced. Subsequent to a culture period of 10 days, CD4+ T cells were isolated. By PCR, the person was confirmed to have had SARS-CoV-2 infection between March and December 2020. Assay used: immunoSEQ multiplex PCR; TCRdb lists only in-frame clones, some missing. The sample contains approximately 26,000 clones, around 79% of which appear only once. General study results and limits: Marked clonal contraction was seen late after vaccination (in both infection- and vaccine-induced clones). The authors studied few convalescent patients and collected no early post-infection timepoints.

The starting material was CD4+ T cells from PBMCs cultured with HCoV-NL63 spike peptides, obtained before COVID-19 vaccination. The chain is built from TRBV2 and TRBJ2-1; D remains ambiguous. The sequence was collected from a human donor who had a prior SARS-CoV-2 infection. DNA of the CDR3: TGTGCCAGCAGTGGGTGGCTAGGGAATGAGCAGTTCTTC. Translation: CASSGWLGNEQFF.